A selection of T cell receptor beta chains follows, all from one sample in a study of cytomegalovirus exposure and HLA in healthy donors. TCRdb's copy holds only in-frame clones and misses some; the assay was immunoSEQ multiplex PCR. The sample lists around 64,000 clones; 75% to 90% were seen once. The sequencing sample was made of PBMCs. The receptors here all came from a woman in her twenties or thirties in good health and CMV-seronegative. Both conserved end residues are part of each CDR3. A D gene is named only where the DNA matches it firmly. Rows give clone size only sometimes, using once, few, many, or a class for an expanded clone.

v_call	clone_size	j_call	d_call	cdr3_nt	cdr3_aa
TRBV18	.	TRBJ2-7	TRBD1	TGTGCCAGCTCACCCGGGACAGGGGGGTACGAGCAGTACTTC	CASSPGTGGYEQYF
TRBV28	.	TRBJ2-7	.	TGTGCCAGCAGAGTTAAACAGGGATTAAACTACGAGCAGTACTTC	CASRVKQGLNYEQYF
TRBV6-1	.	TRBJ2-3	.	TGTGCCAGCAGTGAAGGTATAGATACGCAGTATTTT	CASSEGIDTQYF
TRBV27	.	TRBJ2-1	TRBD2	TGTGCCAGCAGTCCTCCAGTCCAAACTAGCGGTGTTATTCATGAGCAGTTCTTC	CASSPPVQTSGVIHEQFF
TRBV6-5	.	TRBJ2-7	TRBD1	TGTGCCAGCAGTAGGGACAGGGTTGCCTACGAGCAGTACTTC	CASSRDRVAYEQYF
TRBV7-8	.	TRBJ1-1	.	TGTGCCAGCAGCTTAGGAGGCCTAGGGGCAGCTTTCTTT	CASSLGGLGAAFF
TRBV6-5	.	TRBJ2-1	.	TGTGCCAGCAGCATCACAGGGAGCTCCTACAATGAGCAGTTCTTC	CASSITGSSYNEQFF
TRBV19	.	TRBJ1-2	TRBD1	TGTGCCAGTAGTATCGGACAGGACTCCCCCTATGGCTACACCTTC	CASSIGQDSPYGYTF
TRBV6-5	.	TRBJ1-1	.	TGTGCCAGCAGTTACTCCGGACAGATAAACACTGAAGCTTTCTTT	CASSYSGQINTEAFF
TRBV4-1	.	TRBJ2-1	.	TGCGCCAGCAGCCAAGATCCCCTGGGAGCGTTGGCGGGTCACAATGAGCAGTTCTTC	CASSQDPLGALAGHNEQFF
TRBV9	.	TRBJ2-7	.	TGTGCCAGCGCCCCGTTCCCTACCTACGAGCAGTACTTC	CASAPFPTYEQYF
TRBV27	.	TRBJ2-7	TRBD1	TGTGCCAGCAGTTTTACCGGGACAGGGGTCTACGAGCAGTACTTC	CASSFTGTGVYEQYF
TRBV7-6	.	TRBJ2-5	.	TGTGCCAGCAGCTTAGAGACTAGGACGGGTTTAGAGACCCAGTACTTC	CASSLETRTGLETQYF
TRBV6-1	.	TRBJ2-7	.	TGTGCCAGCACCCCAACAGGGATAAGAACCTACGAGCAGTACTTC	CASTPTGIRTYEQYF
TRBV6-5	.	TRBJ2-3	.	TGTGCCAGCAGTTACTCTGGACTGCCTCGGAAAGATACGCAGTATTTT	CASSYSGLPRKDTQYF
TRBV5-1	.	TRBJ2-3	.	TGCGCCAGCAGCCCCTTGAGCGCCTCTATTAGCACAGATACGCAGTATTTT	CASSPLSASISTDTQYF
TRBV6-5	.	TRBJ2-1	.	TGTGCCAGCAGTTACACCGGCAGGGCGTGGGATGAGCAGTTCTTC	CASSYTGRAWDEQFF
TRBV27	.	TRBJ1-2	.	TGTGCCAGCTATTCCCTGAGAATGGATGGCTACACCTTC	CASYSLRMDGYTF
TRBV6-6	.	TRBJ2-1	.	TGTGCCAGCAGTTCACCCAGAGGCCTTTACAATGAGCAGTTCTTC	CASSSPRGLYNEQFF
TRBV30	.	TRBJ2-7	.	TGTGCCTGGACCCGGGGGACAGCGCCCTACGAGCAGTACTTC	CAWTRGTAPYEQYF
TRBV7-2	.	TRBJ1-2	TRBD1	TGTGCCAGCAGCGGAGGGACAGCGAACTATGGCTACACCTTC	CASSGGTANYGYTF
TRBV4-1	.	TRBJ2-5	.	TGCGCCAGCAGCCAAGTCAGCGAGGCGGGGACCCAGTACTTC	CASSQVSEAGTQYF
TRBV6-1	.	TRBJ2-1	TRBD2	TGTGCCAGCAGTGAATTGGGACTAGCGGGAGAGCAGTTCTTC	CASSELGLAGEQFF
TRBV10-3	.	TRBJ1-6	TRBD1	TGTGCCACCAGGGACAGTCAAAATTCACCCCTCCACTTT	CATRDSQNSPLHF
TRBV7-2	few	TRBJ2-3	.	TGTGCCAGCAGCCCTCGTCGAAATACTAGAACTAGCACAGATACGCAGTATTTT	CASSPRRNTRTSTDTQYF
TRBV5-1	.	TRBJ2-7	TRBD1	TGCGCCAGCAGCTTGGGGACAGGGGCCCATGGGGACGAGCAGTACTTC	CASSLGTGAHGDEQYF
TRBV4-2	.	TRBJ2-5	.	TGTGCCAGCAGCCAAGATCGAGGTGACCAAGAGACCCAGTACTTC	CASSQDRGDQETQYF
TRBV10-3	.	TRBJ1-5	.	TGTGCCATCAGTGACAGGGACAATCAGCCCCAGCATTTT	CAISDRDNQPQHF
TRBV7-3	.	TRBJ2-6	TRBD1	TGTGCCAGCAGCTCAAGACCGGGACAGGGCTCTGGGGCCAACGTCCTGACTTTC	CASSSRPGQGSGANVLTF
TRBV28	.	TRBJ1-3	TRBD1	TGTGCCAGCAGTTTGAGACAGGGATCTGGAAACACCATATATTTT	CASSLRQGSGNTIYF
TRBV19	.	TRBJ2-7	TRBD2	TGTGCCAGTAGTTTCGCCGGGACTAGCGGCTCCTACGAGCAGTACTTC	CASSFAGTSGSYEQYF
TRBV6-5	.	TRBJ1-2	TRBD1	TGTGCCAGCAGTTCCAGGGGGCGAGGTGACTATGGCTACACCTTC	CASSSRGRGDYGYTF
TRBV18	.	TRBJ2-7	.	TGTGCCAGCTCACCTAGTCTGAACGAGCAGTACTTC	CASSPSLNEQYF
TRBV28	once	TRBJ2-7	.	TGTGCCAGCAGTTCACGGCGCGGGCAGTACTTC	CASSSRRGQYF
TRBV6-4	.	TRBJ2-1	TRBD2	TGTGCCAGCAGTCCCGGGACTAGTAACAATGAGCAGTTCTTC	CASSPGTSNNEQFF
TRBV5-8	.	TRBJ2-2	.	TGTGCCAGCAGCTTTCTACTAGAGGACCTCTATATCACCGGGGAGCTGTTTTTT	CASSFLLEDLYITGELFF
TRBV5-1	.	TRBJ1-3	.	TGCGCCAGCAGCCTGGGACCGGAGGGAAACACCATATATTTT	CASSLGPEGNTIYF
TRBV7-2	.	TRBJ2-2	TRBD2	TGTGCCAGCAGCTTAGTTTCTAGCGGGGGGAACACCGGGGAGCTGTTTTTT	CASSLVSSGGNTGELFF
TRBV7-7	.	TRBJ2-7	TRBD1	TGTGCTAGCAGCTTGAGTTCCGGGGGACAGGGAGGCGAGCAGTACTTC	CASSLSSGGQGGEQYF
TRBV9	.	TRBJ2-5	TRBD2	TGTGCCAGCAGCGAACTCGGACTAGCGGGAGGAGGTGAGACCCAGTACTTC	CASSELGLAGGGETQYF
TRBV18	.	TRBJ1-3	.	TGTGCCAGCTCACCACCGCTACAGCTTATGAACACCATATATTTT	CASSPPLQLMNTIYF
TRBV4-2	.	TRBJ1-2	.	TGTGCCAGCAGCCAGGGGGCCTATGGCTACACCTTC	CASSQGAYGYTF
TRBV6-5	.	TRBJ2-7	TRBD1	TGTGCCAGCAGTTACGGGGACAGGGCCTCCTACGAGCAGTACTTC	CASSYGDRASYEQYF
TRBV5-6	.	TRBJ1-2	TRBD1	TGTGCCAGCACCCCCGGCAGGGGGGACCATGGCTACACCTTC	CASTPGRGDHGYTF
TRBV18	.	TRBJ2-4	.	TGTGCCAGCTCACTGACCCCCTTCGGCACCGGAGAGGCCAAAAACATTCAGTACTTC	CASSLTPFGTGEAKNIQYF
TRBV7-2	.	TRBJ1-5	TRBD1	TGTGCCAGCAGCTTATGGGGGACAGGAAATAGCAATCAGCCCCAGCATTTT	CASSLWGTGNSNQPQHF
TRBV19	.	TRBJ1-1	.	TGTGCCAGTTCACAGACAGGGAACACTGAAGCTTTCTTT	CASSQTGNTEAFF
TRBV6-4	.	TRBJ2-7	TRBD2	TGTGCCAGCAATTTAGCGGGAGGCTCCTACGAGCAGTACTTC	CASNLAGGSYEQYF
TRBV5-4	.	TRBJ2-6	TRBD2	TGTGCCAGCAGCTTGATGGAGCGGGGTAACTCTGGGGCCAACGTCCTGACTTTC	CASSLMERGNSGANVLTF
TRBV10-3	.	TRBJ1-3	TRBD1	TGTGCCACCGGACAGGGGGCAGGAAACACCATATATTTT	CATGQGAGNTIYF
TRBV5-1	.	TRBJ2-1	.	TGCGCCAGCAGCTTAAATATTATGTACAATGAGCAGTTCTTC	CASSLNIMYNEQFF
TRBV19	.	TRBJ1-5	TRBD1	TGTGCCAGTAGTATGGGGACAGGGACCCTTTGGGAGAGCAATCAGCCCCAGCATTTT	CASSMGTGTLWESNQPQHF
TRBV15	once	TRBJ1-1	TRBD1	TGTGCCACCAGCAGAGGCCGACAGGGAAATACTGAAGCTTTCTTT	CATSRGRQGNTEAFF
TRBV9	once	TRBJ2-7	TRBD2	TGTGCCAGCAGCCCTCTCACTAGCGGACCCTACGAGCAGTACTTC	CASSPLTSGPYEQYF
TRBV18	.	TRBJ1-2	.	TGTGCCAGCTCACCAGACAGTACGTATGGCTACACCTTC	CASSPDSTYGYTF
TRBV12-5	.	TRBJ1-2	TRBD1	TGTGCTAGTGGTCCTGAGGACAGGGGGTATGGCTACACCTTC	CASGPEDRGYGYTF
TRBV6-5	.	TRBJ1-1	TRBD1	TGTGCCAGCAGTTACTCCAGGACAGGGGCGAACACTGAAGCTTTCTTT	CASSYSRTGANTEAFF
TRBV14	.	TRBJ2-7	.	TGTGCCAGCAGCACGCACAGGGTTGCCTACGAGCAGTACTTC	CASSTHRVAYEQYF